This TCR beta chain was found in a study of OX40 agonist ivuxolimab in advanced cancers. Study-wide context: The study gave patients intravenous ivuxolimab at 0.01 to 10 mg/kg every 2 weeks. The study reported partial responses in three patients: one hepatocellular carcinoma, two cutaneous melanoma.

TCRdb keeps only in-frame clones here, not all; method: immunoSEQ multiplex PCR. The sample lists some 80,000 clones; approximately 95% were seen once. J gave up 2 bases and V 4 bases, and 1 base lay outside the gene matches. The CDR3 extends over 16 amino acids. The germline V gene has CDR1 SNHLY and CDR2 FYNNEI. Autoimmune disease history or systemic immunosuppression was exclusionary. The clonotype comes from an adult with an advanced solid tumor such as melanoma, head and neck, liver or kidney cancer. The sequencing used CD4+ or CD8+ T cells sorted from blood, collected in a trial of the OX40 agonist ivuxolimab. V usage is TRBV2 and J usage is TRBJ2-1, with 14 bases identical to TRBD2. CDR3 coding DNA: TGTGCCAGCAGTGGGACTAGCGGGGGGCCCTACAATGAGCAGTTCTTC. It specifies CASSGTSGGPYNEQFF.